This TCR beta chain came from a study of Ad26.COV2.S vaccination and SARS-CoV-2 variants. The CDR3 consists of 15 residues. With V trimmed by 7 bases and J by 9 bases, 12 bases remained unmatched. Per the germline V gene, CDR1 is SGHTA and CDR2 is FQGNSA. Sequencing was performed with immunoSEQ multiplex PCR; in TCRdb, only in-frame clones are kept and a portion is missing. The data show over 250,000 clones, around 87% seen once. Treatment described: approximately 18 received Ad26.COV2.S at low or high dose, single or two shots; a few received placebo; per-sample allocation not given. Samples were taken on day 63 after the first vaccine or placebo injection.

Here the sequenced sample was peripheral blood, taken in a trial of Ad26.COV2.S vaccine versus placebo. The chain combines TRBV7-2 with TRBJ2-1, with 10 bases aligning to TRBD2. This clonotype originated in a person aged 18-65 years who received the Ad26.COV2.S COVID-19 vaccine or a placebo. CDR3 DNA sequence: TGTGCCAGCACCTGGTCTAGCGGGAGCTACGGTGAGCAGTTCTTC. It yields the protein CASTWSSGSYGEQFF.